This T cell receptor beta chain was recorded in a study of cytomegalovirus exposure and HLA in healthy donors. The overall study: The platform used for the 120 or so validation repertoires matched that of the approximately 620 first-cohort repertoires, a later analysis reported.

TCRdb's copy holds only in-frame clones and misses some; the assay was immunoSEQ multiplex PCR. There are 95,000 to 150,000 clones in the sample; about nine tenths occur only once, and about 2% lies in the top ten. The study's findings and limits: Subsequent analysis showed first-cohort TCR clusters tending to co-occur in 120 validation repertoires.

Points on this clone: Its antigen is still unknown.

The trim removed 7 bases at V and 1 base at J, leaving 5 bases unmatched. This CDR3 region has 15 residues. The V gene's germline CDR1 is MDHEN and CDR2 SYDVKM. The chain has TRBV28 and TRBJ2-2, with 8 bases that match TRBD1. Sequenced sample: PBMCs. The TCR comes from a woman younger than 35 in good health and CMV-seronegative. For the CDR3, the DNA is TGTGCCAGCACGGACGGGACAGGGAACACCGGGGAGCTGTTTTTT. Protein sequence: CASTDGTGNTGELFF.